This paragraph covers one TCR beta chain sequence. Its antigen is currently unknown. These data are taken from a study of cytomegalovirus exposure and HLA in healthy donors. V lost 2 bases, J lost 0 bases, and 10 bases lay in between. The CDR3 spans 15 residues. Germline CDR1 reads MGHDK; CDR2 reads SYGVNS. Findings and limits, study-wide: Presence/absence analyses assumed roughly uniform sequencing depth across donors, which may not hold.

The study ran its PCR with 60 Vbeta and 13 Jbeta primers. TCRdb keeps only in-frame clones here, not all; method: immunoSEQ multiplex PCR. Here the sample spans under 200,000 clones, approximately 78% being singletons. This TCR was sampled from a young woman in good health and CMV-seronegative. The chain recombines TRBV25-1 with TRBJ1-1, with D perhaps TRBD1 (5 bases). The sequencing sample was made of PBMCs. The DNA of the CDR3 is TGTGCCAGCAGTGAAGTTGGGGGGATGAACACTGAAGCTTTCTTT. Protein: CASSEVGGMNTEAFF.